This note documents a single T cell receptor (beta chain) sequence. Which antigen it targets is not known. No base-level quality is on record; no much larger clone is a single base apart. This sample is part of a study of blood T cell repertoires in COVID-19 (dated by TCRdb to the early 2020s). Regarding the research as a whole: Samples covering the acute and convalescent phases of COVID-19 were provided by collaborators in the United States, Italy and Spain. The material from the prospective study consisted of cDNA or gDNA derived from T cells, B-cell-depleted T cells, or PBMCs. Deeply sampled blood TCRbeta repertoires from subjects exposed to, actively infected with, or recovered from COVID-19 were included in the dataset. The repertoires were released in a freely available public database meant as a resource for research on the immune response to SARS-CoV-2. Samples came from the ongoing ImmuneRACE study (first 160 participants) plus 1,254 subjects from 6 global collaborators. A de-identified subject ID, COVID-19 status, age in years and sex were almost always included in the sample metadata. Where HLA class I and class II types were available, the types were taken from metadata supplied by the sample provider, not from assay-based typing. What the research found in general, with its limitations: Clinical and demographic metadata were provided uncurated, with the amount varying by source and participant.

The immunoSEQ Assay, a bias-controlled multiplex PCR, was used to amplify TCRbeta CDR3 regions from genomic DNA. In the paper's pipeline: Nucleated cell counts per sample were estimated from amplification of reference gene primers within the assay. Sequence reads were collapsed and filtered to measure the absolute abundance of every unique TCRbeta CDR3 rearrangement. Productive Simpson clonality was computed per sample as the square root of Simpson's diversity index over productive rearrangements. This immuneACCESS table, as held by TCRdb, lists in-frame sequences with V and J called but not all clones. Of the missing ones, under half trace to an unresolved V gene in checked studies; the others have no known cause. V, J and clone size are those of that table, while D and trimming were read from the DNA. The sample profile shows 150,000 to 200,000 clones; roughly four fifths of them were found once. Jointly, the top ten make up approximately 6.5% of the sample.

Per the germline V gene (reference sequence), GTSNPN is the CDR1 and SVGIG is the CDR2. The germline ends are 11 bases apart after V is trimmed by 1 base and J by 5 bases. The CDR3 covers 13 residues, taking in both the cysteine and the phenylalanine. Only the CDR3 part of the read is kept: 39 bases, read in frame from the first base. Each collaborating institution followed its own protocols to collect whole blood in K2EDTA tubes. Collaborator samples were shipped for TCRbeta analysis as frozen whole blood, isolated PBMCs, or DNA extracted from either sample type. The rearrangement joined TRBV30 to TRBJ2-5, with no confident D gene call. This sequence was found in a woman between 35 and 50 years old with acute or convalescent COVID-19. The sequenced material came from peripheral blood. This receptor carries the CDR3 CAWSEGVAETQYF. The sequenced DNA: TGTGCCTGGAGTGAAGGAGTAGCCGAGACCCAGTACTTC.